This TCR beta chain came from a study of control samples from healthy donors and cancer patients. Sequencing used immunoSEQ multiplex PCR; TCRdb keeps in-frame clones, though not all of them. The sample contains around 150,000 clones, around 96% of which appear only once. The receptor comes from a woman aged 25 to 39 in good health. Material: blood.

The CDR3 DNA sequence: TGCGCCAGCAGCCCCCGCGGCTTGAACACCGGGGAGCTGTTTTTT. Its translation: CASSPRGLNTGELFF. The gene calls are TRBV4-1 and TRBJ2-2; D is uncertain. Germline V gene lookup returns CDR1 MGHRA and CDR2 YSYEKL. The CDR3 sequence is 15 residues long. V lost 4 bases to trimming and J lost 1 base, with 10 bases between them.